These 5 T cell receptor beta chains were all obtained from the same sample, sequenced in a study of T cells in Graves' hyperthyroidism and ophthalmopathy. RNA transcripts gave rise to amplified TCR beta CDR3 regions. HTBI primers were the set used in a first-round RT-PCR of the TCR CDR3. Via MiXCR, TCRdb re-called the multiplex PCR reads, giving one row per CDR3 protein. The data contain 250,000 to 300,000 distinct CDR3 sequences, about 17% of them singletons. The sequencing sample was made of blood. The receptors derive from a woman aged 60 to 75 with Graves' ophthalmopathy.

Ten or more counts support this clonotype. V usage is TRBV9 and J usage is TRBJ1-3; D possibly corresponds to TRBD1 (6 bases). CDR1 and CDR2 (germline): SGDLS, YYNGEE. The V gene lost 3 bases and the J gene lost 2 bases, with 12 bases spanning the gap. The CDR3 contains 15 residues. The DNA for the CDR3 is TGTGCCAGCAGCGCCGGCAGGGGAGCTGGAAACACCATATATTTT. This translates into CASSAGRGAGNTIYF.

This clonotype was detected only a few times. The chain carries TRBV4-1 and TRBJ1-6; D not resolved. CDR3 length equals 15 residues. V was pared by 0 bases and J by 4 bases, with 7 bases between. Germline values: CDR1 MGHRA, CDR2 YSYEKL. The CDR3 reads CASSQEEGYNSPLHF. CDR3 DNA sequence: TGCGCCAGCAGCCAAGAAGAAGGGTATAATTCACCCCTCCACTTT.

This clonotype was recorded many times. V is TRBV27 and J is TRBJ2-5; the match to TRBD2 covers 7 bases. Trimming removed 5 bases from V and 2 bases from J; junction bases left unmatched: 17. The CDR3 totals 18 residues. CDR1 MNHEY and CDR2 SMNVEV come from the germline V gene (reference sequence). The CDR3 DNA reads TGTGCCAGCAGTACTCGGCTAGCGGTAGGGAACCTTCAAGAGACCCAGTACTTC. The encoded protein is CASSTRLAVGNLQETQYF.

The genes are TRBV4-3 and TRBJ2-2; no clear D gene. V lost 0 bases, J lost 4 bases, and 12 bases lay in between. There are 16 residues in the CDR3. Germline assignment: CDR1 LGHNA and CDR2 YSLEER. CDR3 DNA sequence: TGCGCCAGCAGCCAAGAGGTTATCCGGGCCACCGGGGAGCTGTTTTTT. Residues: CASSQEVIRATGELFF.

This clonotype was detected ten times or more. The chain has TRBV2 and TRBJ1-5, with 9 bases matching TRBD1. Germline lookup yields CDR1 SNHLY and CDR2 FYNNEI. The V segment lost 6 bases and the J segment 3 bases; nucleotides outside the gene matches: 3. The CDR3 contains 14 residues. CDR3 region: CASRGDRVNQPQHF. The CDR3 DNA reads TGTGCCAGCAGGGGGGACAGGGTCAATCAGCCCCAGCATTTT.